This T cell receptor beta chain was captured in a study of circulating and synovial CD4+ cells in juvenile arthritis. The sample holds a few counts of this clone. Germline values: CDR1 MNHEY, CDR2 SVGAGI. This CDR3 contains 13 residues. V was clipped by 5 bases and J by 3 bases, with 10 bases between them. Patients with active juvenile idiopathic arthritis donated these samples. Method: immunoSEQ multiplex PCR; TCRdb's copy keeps in-frame clones and lacks some. The data hold a few thousand clones, with 88% observed a single time. This TCR derives from a human donor with juvenile idiopathic arthritis. The sample taken for sequencing was HLA-DR+ CD4+ T cells from blood. The subset was: circulating pathogenic-like lymphocytes, sorted as HLA-DR+CD14-CD3+CD4+CD25low/- blood T cells. This sequence joins TRBV6-5 and TRBJ1-2; D is uncertain. This CDR3 is CASSNTLYYGYTF. CDR3 nucleotide sequence: TGTGCCAGCAGTAACACACTATACTATGGCTACACCTTC.